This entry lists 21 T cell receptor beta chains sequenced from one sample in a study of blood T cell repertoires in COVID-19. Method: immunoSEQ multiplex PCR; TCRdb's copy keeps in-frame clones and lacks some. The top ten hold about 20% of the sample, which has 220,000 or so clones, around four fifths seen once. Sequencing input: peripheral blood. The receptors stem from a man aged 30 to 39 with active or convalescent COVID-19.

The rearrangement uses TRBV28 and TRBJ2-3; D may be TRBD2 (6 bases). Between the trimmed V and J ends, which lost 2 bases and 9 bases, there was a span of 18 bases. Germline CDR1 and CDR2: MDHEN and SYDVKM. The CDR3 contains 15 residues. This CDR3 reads CASSLRGSLGGTQYF. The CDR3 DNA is TGTGCCAGCAGTTTACGGGGGAGTCTTGGGGGGACGCAGTATTTT.

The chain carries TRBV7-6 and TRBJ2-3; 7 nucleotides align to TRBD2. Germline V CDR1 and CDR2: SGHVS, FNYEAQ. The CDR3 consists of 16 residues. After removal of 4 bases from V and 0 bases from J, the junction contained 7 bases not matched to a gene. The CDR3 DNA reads TGTGCCAGCAGCTCTTCTAGCGGCTCTAGCACAGATACGCAGTATTTT. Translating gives CASSSSSGSSTDTQYF.

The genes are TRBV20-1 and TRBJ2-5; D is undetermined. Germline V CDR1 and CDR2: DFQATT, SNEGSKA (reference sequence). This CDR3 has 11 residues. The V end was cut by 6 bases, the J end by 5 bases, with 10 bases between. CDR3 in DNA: TGCAGTGCCAGATCGTCGGAGACCCAGTACTTC. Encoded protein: CSARSSETQYF.

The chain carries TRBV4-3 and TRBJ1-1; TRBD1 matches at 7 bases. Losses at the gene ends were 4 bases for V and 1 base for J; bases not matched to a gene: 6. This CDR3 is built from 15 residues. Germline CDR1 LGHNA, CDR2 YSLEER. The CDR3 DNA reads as TGCGCCAGCAGCCGGGGGACAGACTCGAACACTGAAGCTTTCTTT. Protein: CASSRGTDSNTEAFF.

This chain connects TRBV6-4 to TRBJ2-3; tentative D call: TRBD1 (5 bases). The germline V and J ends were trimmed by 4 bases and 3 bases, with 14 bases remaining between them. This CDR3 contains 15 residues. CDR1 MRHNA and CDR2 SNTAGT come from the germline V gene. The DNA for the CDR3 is TGTGCCAGCAGTGTGGAGCCAGGGATGACAGATACGCAGTATTTT. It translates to CASSVEPGMTDTQYF.

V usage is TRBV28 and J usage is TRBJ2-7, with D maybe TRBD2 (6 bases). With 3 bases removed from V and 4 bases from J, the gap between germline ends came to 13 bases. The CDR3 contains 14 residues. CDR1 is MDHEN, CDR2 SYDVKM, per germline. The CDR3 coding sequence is TGTGCCAGCAGTTTTGGCCAGGGACTTTACGAGCAGTACTTC. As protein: CASSFGQGLYEQYF. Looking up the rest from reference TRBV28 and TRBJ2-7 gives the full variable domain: DVKVTQSSRYLVKRTGEKVFLECVQDMDHENMFWYRQDPGLGLRLIYFSYDVKMKEKGDIPEGYSVSREKKERFSLILESASTNQTSMYLCASSFGQGLYEQYFGPGTRLTVT.

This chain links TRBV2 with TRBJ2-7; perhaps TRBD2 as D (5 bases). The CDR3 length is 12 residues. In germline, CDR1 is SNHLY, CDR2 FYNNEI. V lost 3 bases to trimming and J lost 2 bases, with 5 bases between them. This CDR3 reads CASSDGTYEQYF. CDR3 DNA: TGTGCCAGCAGTGACGGGACCTACGAGCAGTACTTC.

CDR3 protein: CASSQKSDRGSPLHF. In DNA form, the CDR3 reads TGCGCCAGCAGCCAAAAGTCCGACAGGGGATCACCCCTCCACTTT. The genes are TRBV4-1 and TRBJ1-6; 8 positions match TRBD1. CDR1 MGHRA and CDR2 YSYEKL come from the germline V gene. This CDR3 has 15 amino acids. V lost 2 bases to trimming and J lost 10 bases; unmatched junction nucleotides: 7.

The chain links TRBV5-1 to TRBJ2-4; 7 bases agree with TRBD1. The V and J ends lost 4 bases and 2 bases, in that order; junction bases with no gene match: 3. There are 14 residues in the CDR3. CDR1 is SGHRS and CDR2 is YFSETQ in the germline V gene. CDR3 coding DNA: TGCGCCAGCAGCCCACAGGGGACCAAAAACATTCAGTACTTC. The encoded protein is CASSPQGTKNIQYF.

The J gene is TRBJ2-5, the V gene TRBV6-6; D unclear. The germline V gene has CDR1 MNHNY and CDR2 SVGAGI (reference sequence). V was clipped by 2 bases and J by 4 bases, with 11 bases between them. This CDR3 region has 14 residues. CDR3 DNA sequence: TGTGCCAGCAGTTACCTCGCTAATGTAGAGACCCAGTACTTC. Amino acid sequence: CASSYLANVETQYF.

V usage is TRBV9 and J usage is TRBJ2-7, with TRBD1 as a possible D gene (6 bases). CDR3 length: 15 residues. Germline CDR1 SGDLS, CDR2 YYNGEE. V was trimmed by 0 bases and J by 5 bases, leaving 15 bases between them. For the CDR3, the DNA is TGTGCCAGCAGCGTAGCGGTTGGACGGGACAACGAGCAGTACTTC. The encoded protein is CASSVAVGRDNEQYF.

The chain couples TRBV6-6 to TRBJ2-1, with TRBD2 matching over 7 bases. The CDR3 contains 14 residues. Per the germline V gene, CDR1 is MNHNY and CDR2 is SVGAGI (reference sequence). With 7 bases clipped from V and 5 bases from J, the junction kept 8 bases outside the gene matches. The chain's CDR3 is CASTRWAGDNEQFF. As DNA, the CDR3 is TGTGCCAGCACCCGCTGGGCGGGAGACAATGAGCAGTTCTTC.

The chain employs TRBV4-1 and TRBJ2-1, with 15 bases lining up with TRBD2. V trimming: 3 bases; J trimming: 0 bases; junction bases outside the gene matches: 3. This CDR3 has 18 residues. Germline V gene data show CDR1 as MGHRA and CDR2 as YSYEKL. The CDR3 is CASSQGLAGGSSYNEQFF. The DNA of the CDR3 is TGCGCCAGCAGCCAGGGACTAGCGGGGGGCAGCTCCTACAATGAGCAGTTCTTC.

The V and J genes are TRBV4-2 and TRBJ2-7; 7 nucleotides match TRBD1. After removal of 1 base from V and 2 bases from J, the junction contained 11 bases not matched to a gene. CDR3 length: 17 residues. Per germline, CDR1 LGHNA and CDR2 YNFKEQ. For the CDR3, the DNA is TGTGCCAGCAGCCAAGGGGTCGGGACAGACCAAACCTACGAGCAGTACTTC. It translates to CASSQGVGTDQTYEQYF.

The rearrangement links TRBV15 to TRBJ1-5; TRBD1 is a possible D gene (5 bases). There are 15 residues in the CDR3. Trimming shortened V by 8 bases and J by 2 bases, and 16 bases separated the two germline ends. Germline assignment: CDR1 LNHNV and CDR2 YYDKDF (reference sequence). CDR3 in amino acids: CATERGGGGNQPQHF. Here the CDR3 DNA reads TGTGCCACCGAGCGGGGGGGAGGCGGCAATCAGCCCCAGCATTTT.

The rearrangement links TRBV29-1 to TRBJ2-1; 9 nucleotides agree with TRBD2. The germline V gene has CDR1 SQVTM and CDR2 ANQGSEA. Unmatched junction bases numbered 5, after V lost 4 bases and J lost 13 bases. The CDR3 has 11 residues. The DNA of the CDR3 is TGCAGCGTTGGGGAGCGGGAGGTTCAGTTCTTC. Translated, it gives CSVGEREVQFF.

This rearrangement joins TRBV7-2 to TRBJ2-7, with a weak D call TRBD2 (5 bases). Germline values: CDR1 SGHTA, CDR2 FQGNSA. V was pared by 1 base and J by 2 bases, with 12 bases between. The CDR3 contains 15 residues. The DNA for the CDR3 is TGTGCCAGCAGCTTAGAGGTTGGAGGTGCCTACGAGCAGTACTTC. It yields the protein CASSLEVGGAYEQYF.

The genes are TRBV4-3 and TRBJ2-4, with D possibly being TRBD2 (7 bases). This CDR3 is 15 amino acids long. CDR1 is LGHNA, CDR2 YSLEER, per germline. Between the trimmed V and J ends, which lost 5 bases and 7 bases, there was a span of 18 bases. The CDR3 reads CASSKGGGARNIQYF. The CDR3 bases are TGCGCCAGCAGCAAAGGGGGGGGAGCCCGCAACATTCAGTACTTC.

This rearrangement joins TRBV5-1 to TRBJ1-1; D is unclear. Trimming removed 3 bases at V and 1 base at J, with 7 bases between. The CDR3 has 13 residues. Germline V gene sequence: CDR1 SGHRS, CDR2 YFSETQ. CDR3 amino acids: CASSSARNTEAFF. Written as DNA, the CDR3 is TGCGCCAGCAGCTCCGCCAGGAACACTGAAGCTTTCTTT.

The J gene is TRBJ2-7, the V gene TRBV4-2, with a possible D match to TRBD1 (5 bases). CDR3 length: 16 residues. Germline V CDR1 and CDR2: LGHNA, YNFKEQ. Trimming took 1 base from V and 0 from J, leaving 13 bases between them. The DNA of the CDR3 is TGTGCCAGCAGCCAAGCGGACACTCTCTACTCCTACGAGCAGTACTTC. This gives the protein CASSQADTLYSYEQYF.

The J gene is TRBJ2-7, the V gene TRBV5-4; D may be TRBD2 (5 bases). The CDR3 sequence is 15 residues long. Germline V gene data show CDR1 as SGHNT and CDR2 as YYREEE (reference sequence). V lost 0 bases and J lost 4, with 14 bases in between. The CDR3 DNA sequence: TGTGCCAGCAGCTTGGGTTCCGGGATTTCGTACGAGCAGTACTTC. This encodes CASSLGSGISYEQYF.